The present T cell receptor beta chain was sequenced within a study of CD8+CD57+ T cells in acquired aplastic anemia. On the study more broadly: The mean DNA yield obtained from sorted CD4+ and CD8+ cells came to approximately 3 ug. Study-level results: Under 35 was the count of CD8+ CDR3 sequences that patients shared with controls.

Patients chosen for sequencing had CD8+CD57+ cells that had expanded, as shown by flow cytometry. Severe acquired aplastic anemia was present in all patients. On this clonotype: The antigen remains unidentified.

Germline trimming cut 4 bases from V and 1 base from J; bases unmatched to any gene: 7. CDR1 and CDR2 from the germline V gene are SGHDT and YYEEEE. This CDR3 comprises 15 residues. Genomic DNA constituted the template upon which TCR beta VDJ and CDR3 profiling was performed. TCRdb used MiXCR to reprocess the reads, holding one entry per CDR3 protein. This sample has 150,000 to 200,000 distinct CDR3 sequences, with 55% to 65% found just once. The V and J genes are TRBV5-6 and TRBJ2-7; 8 bases match TRBD1. Sequenced material: sorted CD4+, CD8+, or CD8+CD57+ T cells (not recorded which) from PBMCs. This TCR was recovered from a human donor with aplastic anemia. In nucleotides, the CDR3 is TGTGCCAGCAGCAACCGGGACAGGACGTCCTACGAGCAGTACTTC. Protein product: CASSNRDRTSYEQYF.